This T cell receptor beta chain comes out of a study of blood T cells in healthy people across ages. The CDR3 spans 11 residues. V was trimmed by 11 bases and J by 7 bases, leaving 14 bases between them. Combining a sample-barcoded 5' primer with a J-beta primer mix, a second PCR ran for roughly 6 to 12 cycles. One entry per CDR3 protein results from TCRdb running MiXCR on the 5' RACE reads. The repertoire holds 700,000 to 850,000 distinct CDR3 sequences, under 40% seen once, with approximately 13% in the top ten. Note on this clonotype: Its antigen is currently unknown.

Study-level findings and limits: Without sorted subsets, naive and antigen-experienced compartments could not be conclusively compared. Versus aged donors, long-lived donors had higher diversity and more naive CD4+ cells.

The receptor was derived from a man younger than 30 in good health. The sequenced sample was blood. The chain combines TRBV12-3 or TRBV12-4 with TRBJ1-1, with D uncertain. The CDR3, as DNA: TGTGCCGGCACTCAAGGACGTGAAGCTTTCTTT. Translation: CAGTQGREAFF.